The text below deals with one TCR beta chain. What it binds is not known. This entry comes from a study of shared clonotypes between healthy human individuals. At the level of the study: The study drew on two women and three men aged 18 to 49 as donors.

CDR1 and CDR2 (germline): SEHNR, FQNEAQ (reference sequence). CDR3 length equals 16 residues. V dropped 4 bases and J dropped 4; count of bases not matched to a gene: 10. Study-wide points: Limitation of the genetic and exposure-history diversity represented came from the few donors.

The authors' processing: ImmunoSEQ only sent back junction sequences with no quality scores, so filtering was done differently. The data were produced by immunoSEQ multiplex PCR, yet TCRdb's version contains in-frame clones alone and is incomplete. That table gives V, J and clone size, and the DNA gave D and trimming. The profile shows around 720,000 clones, more than 70% of them singletons. This receptor was identified in a woman aged 25 to 39 in good health. This chain connects TRBV7-9 to TRBJ1-1, with TRBD1 matching over 9 bases. Sequenced input: memory CD4+ T cells sorted from blood. Regarding subset: CD45RA-negative fraction. This CDR3 reads CASSSRTGEQGTEAFF. The CDR3 coding sequence is TGTGCCAGCAGCTCCCGGACAGGGGAACAGGGCACTGAAGCTTTCTTT.